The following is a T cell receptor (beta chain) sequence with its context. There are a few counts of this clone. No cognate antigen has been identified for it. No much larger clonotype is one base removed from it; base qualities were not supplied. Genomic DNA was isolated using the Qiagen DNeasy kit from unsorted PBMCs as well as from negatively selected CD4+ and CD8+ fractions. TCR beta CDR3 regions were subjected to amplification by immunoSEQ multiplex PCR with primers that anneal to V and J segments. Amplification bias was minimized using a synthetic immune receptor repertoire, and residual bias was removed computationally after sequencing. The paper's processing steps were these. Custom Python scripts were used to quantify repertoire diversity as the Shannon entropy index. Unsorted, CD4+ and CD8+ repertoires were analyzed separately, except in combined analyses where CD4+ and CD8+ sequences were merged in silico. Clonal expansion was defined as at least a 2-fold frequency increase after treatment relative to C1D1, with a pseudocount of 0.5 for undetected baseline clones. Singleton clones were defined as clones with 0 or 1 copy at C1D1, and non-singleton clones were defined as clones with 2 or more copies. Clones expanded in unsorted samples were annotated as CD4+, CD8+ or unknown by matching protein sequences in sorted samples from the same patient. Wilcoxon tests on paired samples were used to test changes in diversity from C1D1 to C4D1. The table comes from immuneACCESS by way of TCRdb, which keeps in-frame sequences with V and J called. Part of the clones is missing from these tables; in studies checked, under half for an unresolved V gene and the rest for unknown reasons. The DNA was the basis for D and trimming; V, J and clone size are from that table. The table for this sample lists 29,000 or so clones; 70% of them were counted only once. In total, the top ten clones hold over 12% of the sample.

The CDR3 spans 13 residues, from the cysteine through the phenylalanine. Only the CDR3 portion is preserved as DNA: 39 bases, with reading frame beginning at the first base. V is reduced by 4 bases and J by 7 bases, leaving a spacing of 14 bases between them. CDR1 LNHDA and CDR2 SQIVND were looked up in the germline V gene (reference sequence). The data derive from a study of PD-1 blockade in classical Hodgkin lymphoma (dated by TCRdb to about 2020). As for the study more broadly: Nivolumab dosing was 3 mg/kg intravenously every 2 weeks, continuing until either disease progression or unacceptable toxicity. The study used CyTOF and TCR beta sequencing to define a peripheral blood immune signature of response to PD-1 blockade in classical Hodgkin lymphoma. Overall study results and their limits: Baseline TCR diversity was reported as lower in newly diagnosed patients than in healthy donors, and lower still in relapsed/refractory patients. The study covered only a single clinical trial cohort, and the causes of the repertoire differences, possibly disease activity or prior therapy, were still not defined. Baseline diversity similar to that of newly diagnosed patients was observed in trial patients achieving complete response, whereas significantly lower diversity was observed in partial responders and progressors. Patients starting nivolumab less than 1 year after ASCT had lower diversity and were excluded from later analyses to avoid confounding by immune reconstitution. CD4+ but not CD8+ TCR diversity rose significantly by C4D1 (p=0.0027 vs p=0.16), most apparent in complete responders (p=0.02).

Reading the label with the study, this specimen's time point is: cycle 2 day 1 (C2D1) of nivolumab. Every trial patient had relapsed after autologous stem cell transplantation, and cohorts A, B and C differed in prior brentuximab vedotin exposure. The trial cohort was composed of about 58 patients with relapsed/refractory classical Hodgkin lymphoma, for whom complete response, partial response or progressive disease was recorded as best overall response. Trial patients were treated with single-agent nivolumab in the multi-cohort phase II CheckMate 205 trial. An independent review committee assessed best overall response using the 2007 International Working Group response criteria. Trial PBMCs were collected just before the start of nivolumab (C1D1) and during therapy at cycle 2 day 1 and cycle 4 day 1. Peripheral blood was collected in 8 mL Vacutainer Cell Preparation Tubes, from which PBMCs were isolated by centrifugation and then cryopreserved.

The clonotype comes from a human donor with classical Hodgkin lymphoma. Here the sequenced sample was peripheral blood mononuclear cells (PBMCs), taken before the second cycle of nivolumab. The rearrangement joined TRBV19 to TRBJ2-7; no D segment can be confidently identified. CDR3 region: CASSTSSSWEQYF. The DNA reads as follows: TGTGCCAGTAGTACATCCTCATCGTGGGAGCAGTACTTC.